This T cell receptor (beta chain) was captured in a study of T cell changes during pregnancy in multiple sclerosis. Clones were read by immunoSEQ multiplex PCR, and TCRdb kept only the in-frame ones, dropping some. The sample contains approximately 90,000 clones, roughly 92% of which appear only once. The CDR3 spans 17 residues. With V trimmed by 1 base and J by 7 bases, 9 bases remained unmatched. Germline V gene data show CDR1 as LGHNA and CDR2 as YNFKEQ. This receptor was identified in a female donor with multiple sclerosis, enrolled in a pregnancy study. The material sequenced was peripheral blood, taken after pregnancy. The chain has TRBV4-2 and TRBJ2-1; 11 bases map to TRBD2. Written as DNA, the CDR3 is TGTGCCAGCAGCCAAGTTCCCACTAGCGGGAGTTGGAATGAGCAGTTCTTC. It yields the protein CASSQVPTSGSWNEQFF.